This TCR beta chain stems from a study of blood T cell repertoires in COVID-19. The CDR3 runs to 14 residues. Germline V lookup: CDR1 MGHRA, CDR2 YSYEKL. Between the trimmed V and J ends, which lost 4 bases and 1 base, there was a span of 11 bases. In this sample, this clone turned up a few times. Per the authors' pipeline: Estimated nucleated cell counts came from reference gene primer amplification. Profiling relied on immunoSEQ multiplex PCR, and the TCRdb table lists in-frame clones only, not all of them. The V and J calls and clone size come from that table; D and trimming were worked out from the DNA. In the table there are 130,000 or so clones, over 70% of which are singletons.

Sequenced input: peripheral blood. The TCR originated in a man in his forties or fifties with active COVID-19. V usage is TRBV4-1 and J usage is TRBJ2-7, with no clear D. The CDR3 nucleotides read TGCGCCAGCAGCCCCAGGCAGGCGTCCTACGAGCAGTACTTC. Protein product: CASSPRQASYEQYF.